The clone carrying this T cell receptor (beta chain) was seen a single time. The antigen remains unidentified. Germline lookup yields CDR1 SGHRS and CDR2 YFSETQ. This CDR3 region has 14 residues. V was pared by 4 bases and J by 7 bases, with 10 bases of the junction left unmatched. Some clones are missing from TCRdb's copy, which holds only in-frame ones; the method was immunoSEQ multiplex PCR. The profile shows 80,000 to 90,000 clones, approximately 91% of them singletons. This specimen comes from a study of T cell responses to AZD1222 COVID-19 vaccine. Study-level findings and limits: Repertoire sampling was restricted to post-peak T cell response timepoints.

The chain recombines TRBV5-1 with TRBJ2-5; 7 bases are a match to TRBD1. This TCR was sampled from an adult who received the AZD1222 COVID-19 vaccine. Specimen: peripheral blood, collected 28 days after the second AZD1222 dose. The CDR3 DNA follows: TGCGCCAGCAGCGCCGGACAGGTCTCGGGGACCCAGTACTTC. Translated, it gives CASSAGQVSGTQYF. Full variable domain (outside the CDR3, taken from reference TRBV5-1 and TRBJ2-5): KAGVTQTPRYLIKTRGQQVTLSCSPISGHRSVSWYQQTPGQGLQFLFEYFSETQRNKGNFPGRFSGRQFSNSRSEMNVSTLELGDSALYLCASSAGQVSGTQYFGPGTRLLVL.